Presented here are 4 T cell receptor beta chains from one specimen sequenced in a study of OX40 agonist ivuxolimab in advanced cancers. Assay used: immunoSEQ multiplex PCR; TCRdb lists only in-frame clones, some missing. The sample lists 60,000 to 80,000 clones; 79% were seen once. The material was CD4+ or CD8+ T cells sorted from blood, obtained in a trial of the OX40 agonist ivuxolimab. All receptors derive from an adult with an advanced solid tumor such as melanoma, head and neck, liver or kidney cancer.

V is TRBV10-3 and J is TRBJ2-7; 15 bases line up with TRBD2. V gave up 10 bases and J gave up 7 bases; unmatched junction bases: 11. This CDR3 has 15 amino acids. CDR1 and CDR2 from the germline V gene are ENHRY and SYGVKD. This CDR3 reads CATAGLAGGPAEQYF. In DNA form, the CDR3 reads TGTGCCACCGCCGGACTAGCGGGGGGGCCGGCAGAGCAGTACTTC.

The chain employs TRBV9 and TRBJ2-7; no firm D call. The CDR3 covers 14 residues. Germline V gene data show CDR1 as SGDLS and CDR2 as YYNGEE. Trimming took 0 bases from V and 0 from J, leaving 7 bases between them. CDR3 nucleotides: TGTGCCAGCAGCGTAGAAGTTTACTCCTACGAGCAGTACTTC. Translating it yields CASSVEVYSYEQYF.

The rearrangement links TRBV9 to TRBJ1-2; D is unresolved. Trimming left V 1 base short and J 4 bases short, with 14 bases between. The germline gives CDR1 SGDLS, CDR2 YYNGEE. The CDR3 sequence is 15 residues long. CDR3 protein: CASSVSALAVYGYTF. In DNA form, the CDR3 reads TGTGCCAGCAGCGTAAGCGCTCTAGCCGTCTATGGCTACACCTTC.

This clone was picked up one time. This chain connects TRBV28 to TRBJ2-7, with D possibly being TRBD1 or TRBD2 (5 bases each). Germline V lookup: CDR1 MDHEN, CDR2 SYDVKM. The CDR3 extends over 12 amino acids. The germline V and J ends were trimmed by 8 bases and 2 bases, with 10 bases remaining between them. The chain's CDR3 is CASGTVTYEQYF. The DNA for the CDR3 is TGTGCCAGCGGGACGGTTACCTACGAGCAGTACTTC.